The TCR beta chain under discussion was sequenced for a study of T cell changes during pregnancy in multiple sclerosis. Germline V gene lookup returns CDR1 MNHNS and CDR2 SASEGT. CDR3 length equals 13 residues. V dropped 8 bases and J dropped 9 bases, with 19 bases sitting between them. This clone was observed a single time. Libraries were prepared by immunoSEQ multiplex PCR; TCRdb keeps only in-frame clonotypes and omits some of them. This sample has about 67,000 clones, with about 89% found just once. Sample: peripheral blood, taken in the second trimester of pregnancy. The rearrangement joins TRBV6-1 to TRBJ1-1; D is uncertain. The TCR originated in a female donor with multiple sclerosis, enrolled in a pregnancy study. The CDR3 region is CASRGDLTSQAFF. The DNA of the CDR3 is TGTGCCAGCCGCGGGGATCTAACTTCTCAAGCTTTCTTT.